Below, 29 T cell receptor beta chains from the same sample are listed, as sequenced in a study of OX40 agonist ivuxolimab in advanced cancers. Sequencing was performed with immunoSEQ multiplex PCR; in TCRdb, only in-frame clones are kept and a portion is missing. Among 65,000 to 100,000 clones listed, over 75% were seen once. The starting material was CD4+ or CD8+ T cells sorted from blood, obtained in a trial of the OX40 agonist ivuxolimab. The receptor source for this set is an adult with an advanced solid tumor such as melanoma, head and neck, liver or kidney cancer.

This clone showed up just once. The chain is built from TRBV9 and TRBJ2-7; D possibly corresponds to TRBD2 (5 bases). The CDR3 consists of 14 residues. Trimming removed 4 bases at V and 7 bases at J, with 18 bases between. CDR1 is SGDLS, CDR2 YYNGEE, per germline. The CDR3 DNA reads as TGTGCCAGCAGCAATAGCGAGTTCTTCGGAGAGCAGTACTTC. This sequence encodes CASSNSEFFGEQYF.

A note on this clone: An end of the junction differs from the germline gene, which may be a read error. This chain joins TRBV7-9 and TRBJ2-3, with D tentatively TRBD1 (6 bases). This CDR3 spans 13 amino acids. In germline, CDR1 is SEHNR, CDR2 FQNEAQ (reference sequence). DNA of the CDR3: TGTGCCGGCAGCGTCAATACAGGGGATACGCAGTATTTT. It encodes CAGSVNTGDTQYF.

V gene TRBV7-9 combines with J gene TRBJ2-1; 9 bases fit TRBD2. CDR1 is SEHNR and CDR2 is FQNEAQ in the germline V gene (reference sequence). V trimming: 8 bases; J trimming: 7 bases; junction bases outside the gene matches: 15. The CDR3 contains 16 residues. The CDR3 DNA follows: TGTGCCAGCGTTGGTAGCGGGAGCGGGAGGTGGAATGAGCAGTTCTTC. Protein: CASVGSGSGRWNEQFF. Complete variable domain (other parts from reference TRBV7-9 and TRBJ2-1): DTGVSQNPRHKITKRGQNVTFRCDPISEHNRLYWYRQTLGQGPEFLTYFQNEAQLEKSRLLSDRFSAERPKGSFSTLEIQRTEQGDSAMYLCASVGSGSGRWNEQFFGPGTRLTVL.

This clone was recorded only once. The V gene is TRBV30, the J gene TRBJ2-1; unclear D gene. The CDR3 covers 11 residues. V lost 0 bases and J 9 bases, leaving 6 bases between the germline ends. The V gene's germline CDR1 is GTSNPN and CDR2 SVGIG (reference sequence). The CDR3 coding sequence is TGTGCCTGGAGTGTAAAGGGTGAGCAGTTCTTC. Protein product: CAWSVKGEQFF.

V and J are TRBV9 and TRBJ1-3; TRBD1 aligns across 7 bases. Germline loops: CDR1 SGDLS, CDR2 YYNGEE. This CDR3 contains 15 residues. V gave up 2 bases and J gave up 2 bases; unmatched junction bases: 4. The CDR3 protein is CASSVSQGAGNTIYF. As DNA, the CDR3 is TGTGCCAGCAGCGTCAGTCAGGGGGCTGGAAACACCATATATTTT.

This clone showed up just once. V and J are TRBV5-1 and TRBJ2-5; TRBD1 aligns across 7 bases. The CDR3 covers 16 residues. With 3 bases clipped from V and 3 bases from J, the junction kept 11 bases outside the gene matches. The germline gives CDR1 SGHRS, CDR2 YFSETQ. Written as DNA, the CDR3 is TGCGCCAGCAGCTCGGGAAATTTTGGGACAGAAGAGACCCAGTACTTC. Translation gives CASSSGNFGTEETQYF.

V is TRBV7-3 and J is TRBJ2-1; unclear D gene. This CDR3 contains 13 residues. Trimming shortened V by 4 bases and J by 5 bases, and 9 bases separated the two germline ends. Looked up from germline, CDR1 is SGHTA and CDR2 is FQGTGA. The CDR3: CASSSAQDNEQFF. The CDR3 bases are TGTGCCAGCAGCTCAGCCCAGGACAATGAGCAGTTCTTC.

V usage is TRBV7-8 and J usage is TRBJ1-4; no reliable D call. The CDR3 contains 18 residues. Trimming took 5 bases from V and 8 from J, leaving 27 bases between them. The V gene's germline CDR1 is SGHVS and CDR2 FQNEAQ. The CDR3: CASSPPRTSLKKGEKLFF. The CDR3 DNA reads TGTGCCAGCAGCCCCCCAAGGACCAGCCTGAAAAAAGGGGAAAAACTGTTTTTT.

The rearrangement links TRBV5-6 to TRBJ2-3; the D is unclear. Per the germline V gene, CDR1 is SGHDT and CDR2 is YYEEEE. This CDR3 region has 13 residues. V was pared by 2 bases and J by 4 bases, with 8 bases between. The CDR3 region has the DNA TGTGCCAGCAGCTTACTTCAGTCAGATACGCAGTATTTT. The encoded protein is CASSLLQSDTQYF.

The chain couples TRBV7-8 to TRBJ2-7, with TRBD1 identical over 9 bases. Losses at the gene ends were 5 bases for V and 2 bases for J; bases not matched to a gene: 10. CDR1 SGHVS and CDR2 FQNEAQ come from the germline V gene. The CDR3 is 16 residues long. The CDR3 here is CASSPVGQGLAYEQYF. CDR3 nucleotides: TGTGCCAGCAGCCCTGTAGGACAGGGGCTCGCCTACGAGCAGTACTTC.

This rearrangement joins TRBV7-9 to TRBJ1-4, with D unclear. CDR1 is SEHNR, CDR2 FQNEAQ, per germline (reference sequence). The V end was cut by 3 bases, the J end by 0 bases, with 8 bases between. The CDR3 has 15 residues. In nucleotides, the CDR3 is TGTGCCAGCAGCTTGGGTCCGGCAACTAATGAAAAACTGTTTTTT. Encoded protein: CASSLGPATNEKLFF.

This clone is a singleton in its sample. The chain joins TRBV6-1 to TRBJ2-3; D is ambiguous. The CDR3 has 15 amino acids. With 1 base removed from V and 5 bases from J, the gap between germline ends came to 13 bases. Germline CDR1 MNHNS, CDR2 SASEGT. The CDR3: CASSEGENARDTQYF. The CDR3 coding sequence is TGTGCCAGCAGTGAAGGTGAGAATGCGAGAGATACGCAGTATTTT.

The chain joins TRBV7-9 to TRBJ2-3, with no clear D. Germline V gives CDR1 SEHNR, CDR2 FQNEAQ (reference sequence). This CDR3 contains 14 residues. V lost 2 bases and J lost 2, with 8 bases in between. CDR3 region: CASSLYGFTDTQYF. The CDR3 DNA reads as TGTGCCAGCAGCTTATACGGGTTCACAGATACGCAGTATTTT.

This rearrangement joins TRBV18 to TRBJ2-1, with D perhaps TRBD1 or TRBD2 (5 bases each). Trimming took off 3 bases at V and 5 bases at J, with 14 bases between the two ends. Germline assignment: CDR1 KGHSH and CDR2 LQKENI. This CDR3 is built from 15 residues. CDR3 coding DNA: TGTGCCAGCTCACCCCGGGACCGGAACGACAATGAGCAGTTCTTC. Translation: CASSPRDRNDNEQFF.

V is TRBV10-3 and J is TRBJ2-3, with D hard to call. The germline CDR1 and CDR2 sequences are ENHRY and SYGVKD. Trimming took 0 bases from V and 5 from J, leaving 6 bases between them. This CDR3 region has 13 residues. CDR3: CAISESSGDTQYF. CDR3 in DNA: TGTGCCATCAGTGAGTCATCAGGAGATACGCAGTATTTT.

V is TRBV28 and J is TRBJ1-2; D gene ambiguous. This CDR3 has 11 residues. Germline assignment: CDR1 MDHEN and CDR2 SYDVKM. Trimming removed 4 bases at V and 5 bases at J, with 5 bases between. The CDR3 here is CASSSDYGYTF. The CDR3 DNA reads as TGTGCCAGCAGTTCAGATTATGGCTACACCTTC.

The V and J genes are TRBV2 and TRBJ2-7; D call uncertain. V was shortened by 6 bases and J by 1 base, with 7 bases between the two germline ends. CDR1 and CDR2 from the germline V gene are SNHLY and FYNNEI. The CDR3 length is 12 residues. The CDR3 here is CASRQTSYEQYF. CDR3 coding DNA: TGTGCCAGCAGACAGACTTCCTACGAGCAGTACTTC.

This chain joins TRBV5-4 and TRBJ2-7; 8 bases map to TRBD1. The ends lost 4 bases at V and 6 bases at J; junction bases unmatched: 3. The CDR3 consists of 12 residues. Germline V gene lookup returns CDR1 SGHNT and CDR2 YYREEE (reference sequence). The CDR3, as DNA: TGTGCCAGCAGCGCCGGGACAGGCGAGCAGTACTTC. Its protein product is CASSAGTGEQYF.

The CDR3 is CARGTDGYEQYF. The CDR3 DNA follows: TGTGCCCGCGGGACCGACGGCTACGAGCAGTACTTC. The chain joins TRBV7-3 to TRBJ2-7; maybe TRBD2 (6 bases). CDR1 SGHTA and CDR2 FQGTGA come from the germline V gene. The V end was cut by 11 bases, the J end by 3 bases, with 14 bases between. The CDR3 length is 12 residues.

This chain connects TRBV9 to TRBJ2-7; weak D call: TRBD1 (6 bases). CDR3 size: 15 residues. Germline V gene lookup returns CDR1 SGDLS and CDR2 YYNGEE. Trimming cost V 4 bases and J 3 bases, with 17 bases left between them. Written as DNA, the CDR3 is TGTGCCAGCAGCCTCATGGGGGCAGGGCTCTACGAGCAGTACTTC. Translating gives CASSLMGAGLYEQYF.

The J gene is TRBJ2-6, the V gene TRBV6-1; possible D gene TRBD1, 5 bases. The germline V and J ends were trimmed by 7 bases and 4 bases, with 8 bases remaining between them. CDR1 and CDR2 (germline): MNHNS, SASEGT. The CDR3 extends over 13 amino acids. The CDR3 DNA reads TGTGCCAGCAAGACAGTAGGGGCCAACGTCCTGACTTTC. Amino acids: CASKTVGANVLTF.

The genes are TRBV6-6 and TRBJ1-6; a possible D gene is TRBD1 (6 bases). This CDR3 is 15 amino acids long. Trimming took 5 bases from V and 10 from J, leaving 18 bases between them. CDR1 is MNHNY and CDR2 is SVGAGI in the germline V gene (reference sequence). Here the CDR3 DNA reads TGTGCCAGCAGTGGGAGACAGGAAAGAGGCTCACCCCTCCACTTT. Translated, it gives CASSGRQERGSPLHF.

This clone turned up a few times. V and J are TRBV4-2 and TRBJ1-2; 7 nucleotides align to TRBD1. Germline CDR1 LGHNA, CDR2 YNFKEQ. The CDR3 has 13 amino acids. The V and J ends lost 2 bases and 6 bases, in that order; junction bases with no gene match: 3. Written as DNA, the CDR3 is TGTGCCAGCAGCCAACTACAGGGGAATGGCTACACCTTC. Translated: CASSQLQGNGYTF.

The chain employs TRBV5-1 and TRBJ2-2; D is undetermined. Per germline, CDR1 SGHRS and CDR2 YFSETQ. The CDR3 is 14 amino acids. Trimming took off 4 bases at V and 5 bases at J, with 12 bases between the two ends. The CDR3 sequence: CASSQAMGTGELFF. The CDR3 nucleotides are TGCGCCAGCAGCCAGGCGATGGGGACCGGGGAGCTGTTTTTT.

CDR3 amino acids: CASSVGDRNQPQHF. The CDR3 nucleotides are TGTGCCAGCAGCGTAGGGGACAGAAATCAGCCCCAGCATTTT. The chain combines TRBV9 with TRBJ1-5, with TRBD1 matching over 7 bases. CDR1 is SGDLS, CDR2 YYNGEE, per germline. The junction had 1 base not matched to a gene; V was cut back by 0 bases and J by 4 bases. The CDR3 runs 14 residues.

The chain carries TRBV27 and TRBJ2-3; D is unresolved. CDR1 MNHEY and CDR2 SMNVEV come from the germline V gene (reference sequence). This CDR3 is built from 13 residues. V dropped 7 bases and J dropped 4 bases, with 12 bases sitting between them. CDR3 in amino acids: CASTPSLSDTQYF. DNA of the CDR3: TGTGCCAGCACCCCCAGCCTATCAGATACGCAGTATTTT.

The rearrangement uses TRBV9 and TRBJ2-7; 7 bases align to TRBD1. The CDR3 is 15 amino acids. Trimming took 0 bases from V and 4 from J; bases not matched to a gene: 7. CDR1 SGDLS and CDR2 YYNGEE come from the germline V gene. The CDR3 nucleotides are TGTGCCAGCAGCGTAGGTGGGACAGCCCAATACGAGCAGTACTTC. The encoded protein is CASSVGGTAQYEQYF.

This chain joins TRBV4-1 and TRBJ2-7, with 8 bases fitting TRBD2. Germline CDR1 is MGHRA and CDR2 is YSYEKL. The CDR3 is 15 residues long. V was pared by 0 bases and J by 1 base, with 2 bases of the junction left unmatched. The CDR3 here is CASSQDSSGSYEQYF. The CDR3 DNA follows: TGCGCCAGCAGCCAAGATTCTAGCGGGTCCTACGAGCAGTACTTC.

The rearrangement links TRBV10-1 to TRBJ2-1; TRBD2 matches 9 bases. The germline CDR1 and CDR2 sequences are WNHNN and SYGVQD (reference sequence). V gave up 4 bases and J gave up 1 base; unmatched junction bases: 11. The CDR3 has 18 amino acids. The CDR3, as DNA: TGCGCCAGCAGTGTCGGAGTAGCGGGAGTGGAGTCCTACAATGAGCAGTTCTTC. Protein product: CASSVGVAGVESYNEQFF.